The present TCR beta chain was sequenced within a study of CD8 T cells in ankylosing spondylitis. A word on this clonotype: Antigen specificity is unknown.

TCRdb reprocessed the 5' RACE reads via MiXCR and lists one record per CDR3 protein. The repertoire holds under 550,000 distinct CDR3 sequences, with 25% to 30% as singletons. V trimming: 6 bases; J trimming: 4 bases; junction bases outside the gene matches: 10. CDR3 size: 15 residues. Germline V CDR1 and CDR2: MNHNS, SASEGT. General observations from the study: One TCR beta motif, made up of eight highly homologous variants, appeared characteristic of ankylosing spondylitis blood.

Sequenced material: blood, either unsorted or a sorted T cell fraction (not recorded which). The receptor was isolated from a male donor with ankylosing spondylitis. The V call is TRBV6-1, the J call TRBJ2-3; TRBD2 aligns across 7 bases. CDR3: CASRPLGGEADTQYF. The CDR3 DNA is TGTGCCAGCAGACCCTTGGGGGGGGAGGCAGATACGCAGTATTTT.